A selection of T cell receptor beta chains follows, all from one sample in a study of neoadjuvant anti-PD-1 for oral cavity cancer. The assay was immunoSEQ multiplex PCR, and TCRdb's table has in-frame clones only and misses some. The sample consists of fewer than 20,000 clones, around 72% of them appearing once. The material was PBMCs, obtained before nivolumab (anti-PD-1) treatment. Every receptor here comes from a person aged 35-79 years with oral cavity squamous cell carcinoma. Both conserved end residues are part of each CDR3. D genes are given only for firm matches. Clone size is given for some rows only: seen once, a few or many times, or a class if the clone is expanded.

d_gene: -
v_gene: TRBV29-1
abundance: -
j_gene: TRBJ2-5
CDR3nt: TGCAGCGTACAGGGATTAGTGTTTGGTGAGACCCAGTACTTC
CDR3aa: CSVQGLVFGETQYF

d_gene: -
v_gene: TRBV5-1
abundance: -
j_gene: TRBJ2-2
CDR3nt: TGCGCCAGCAGCCCTTTGTATAGGGGGTACACCGGGGAGCTGTTTTTT
CDR3aa: CASSPLYRGYTGELFF

d_gene: TRBD2
v_gene: TRBV7-3
abundance: -
j_gene: TRBJ2-5
CDR3nt: TGTGCCAGCAGCTGGTGGGAGGGTGAGACCCAGTACTTC
CDR3aa: CASSWWEGETQYF

d_gene: -
v_gene: TRBV5-1
abundance: -
j_gene: TRBJ2-5
CDR3nt: TGCGCCAGCAGCTATGGAGGGGGGGAGCTAGGGACCCAGTACTTC
CDR3aa: CASSYGGGELGTQYF

d_gene: TRBD1
v_gene: TRBV6-1
abundance: -
j_gene: TRBJ2-7
CDR3nt: TGTGCCAGCAGTACTACAGGGGGCTCCTACGAGCAGTACTTC
CDR3aa: CASSTTGGSYEQYF

d_gene: -
v_gene: TRBV18
abundance: -
j_gene: TRBJ2-3
CDR3nt: TGTGCCAGCTCCCTGACGGGACTCACAGATACGCAGTATTTT
CDR3aa: CASSLTGLTDTQYF

d_gene: -
v_gene: TRBV6-1
abundance: -
j_gene: TRBJ2-7
CDR3nt: TGTGCCAGCAGTGAAGGGTATGGGGGCGCCTACGAGCAGTACTTC
CDR3aa: CASSEGYGGAYEQYF

d_gene: TRBD2
v_gene: TRBV9
abundance: -
j_gene: TRBJ2-2
CDR3nt: TGTGCCAGCAGCGTAGGAGGGAGGGCGCGGAACACCGGGGAGCTGTTTTTT
CDR3aa: CASSVGGRARNTGELFF

d_gene: -
v_gene: TRBV30
abundance: -
j_gene: TRBJ2-1
CDR3nt: TGTGCCTGGGCCCGGGACTGGAGCTCCTACAATGAGCAGTTCTTC
CDR3aa: CAWARDWSSYNEQFF

d_gene: -
v_gene: TRBV29-1
abundance: -
j_gene: TRBJ2-7
CDR3nt: TGCAGCGTTGTACAGGGACCTTACGAGCAGTACTTC
CDR3aa: CSVVQGPYEQYF

d_gene: -
v_gene: TRBV18
abundance: -
j_gene: TRBJ2-2
CDR3nt: TGTGCCAGCTCACTCTCGCTGGACAGTACCGGGGAGCTGTTTTTT
CDR3aa: CASSLSLDSTGELFF

d_gene: -
v_gene: TRBV2
abundance: -
j_gene: TRBJ2-7
CDR3nt: TGTGCCAGCGGGGGGGGGCTAACCTACGAGCAGTACTTC
CDR3aa: CASGGGLTYEQYF

d_gene: TRBD1
v_gene: TRBV15
abundance: -
j_gene: TRBJ2-1
CDR3nt: TGTGCCACCAGCCTGGACAGGGCGGTTGGCCATGAGCAGTTCTTC
CDR3aa: CATSLDRAVGHEQFF

d_gene: -
v_gene: TRBV10-3
abundance: -
j_gene: TRBJ1-2
CDR3nt: TGTGCCATCAGTGCAGGGGATGGCTACACCTTC
CDR3aa: CAISAGDGYTF

d_gene: -
v_gene: TRBV15
abundance: few
j_gene: TRBJ2-1
CDR3nt: TGTGCCACCAGCTTCTCCGCGAATGAGCAGTTCTTC
CDR3aa: CATSFSANEQFF

d_gene: -
v_gene: TRBV12-5
abundance: few
j_gene: TRBJ1-1
CDR3nt: TGTGCTAGTGGTTTAGGGTTGAACACTGAAGCTTTCTTT
CDR3aa: CASGLGLNTEAFF

d_gene: -
v_gene: TRBV2
abundance: -
j_gene: TRBJ1-1
CDR3nt: TGTGCCAGCAGTGGAGGTGATGGGACTGAAGCTTTCTTT
CDR3aa: CASSGGDGTEAFF

d_gene: -
v_gene: TRBV7-6
abundance: -
j_gene: TRBJ2-7
CDR3nt: TGTGCCAGCAGCGACGGCCAGGGGAAGCAGTACTTC
CDR3aa: CASSDGQGKQYF

d_gene: TRBD2
v_gene: TRBV19
abundance: once
j_gene: TRBJ2-2
CDR3nt: TGTGCCAGTAGTAGGGGACTAGCGGGATTGAACGGGGAGCTGTTTTTT
CDR3aa: CASSRGLAGLNGELFF

d_gene: TRBD1
v_gene: TRBV19
abundance: few
j_gene: TRBJ1-1
CDR3nt: TGTGCCAGTAGGGACGGGACAGTTGAAGCGGCTTTCTTT
CDR3aa: CASRDGTVEAAFF

d_gene: -
v_gene: TRBV25-1
abundance: -
j_gene: TRBJ2-3
CDR3nt: TGTGCCAGCAGTGAGATAGCCACAGATACGCAGTATTTT
CDR3aa: CASSEIATDTQYF

d_gene: TRBD2
v_gene: TRBV11-2
abundance: -
j_gene: TRBJ2-1
CDR3nt: TGTGCCAGCAGCTTAGATCGGACTAGCGGGAGGCCATACAATGAGCAGTTCTTC
CDR3aa: CASSLDRTSGRPYNEQFF

d_gene: TRBD1
v_gene: TRBV27
abundance: -
j_gene: TRBJ1-5
CDR3nt: TGTGCCAGCAGCCCGGACAGGGCCAACTATCAGCCCCAGCATTTT
CDR3aa: CASSPDRANYQPQHF

d_gene: -
v_gene: TRBV7-8
abundance: few
j_gene: TRBJ1-5
CDR3nt: TGTGCCAGCAGCTTAGCGGGGGCAATCGACAATCAGCCCCAGCATTTT
CDR3aa: CASSLAGAIDNQPQHF

d_gene: -
v_gene: TRBV27
abundance: -
j_gene: TRBJ1-1
CDR3nt: TGTGCCAGCAGTTTCTTGGGTGGGACTGAAGCTTTCTTT
CDR3aa: CASSFLGGTEAFF

d_gene: -
v_gene: TRBV9
abundance: -
j_gene: TRBJ2-3
CDR3nt: TGTGCCAGCAGCGTGGGGGTAGCGCGGACAGATACGCAGTATTTT
CDR3aa: CASSVGVARTDTQYF

d_gene: TRBD2
v_gene: TRBV28
abundance: -
j_gene: TRBJ2-3
CDR3nt: TGTGCCAGCAGTCTTAGCGGGAGGGCCATTGTAGATACGCAGTATTTT
CDR3aa: CASSLSGRAIVDTQYF

d_gene: -
v_gene: TRBV30
abundance: -
j_gene: TRBJ1-1
CDR3nt: TGTGCCCGCCAAGGGGCGATCCCATTCACTGAAGCTTTCTTT
CDR3aa: CARQGAIPFTEAFF

d_gene: -
v_gene: TRBV11-2
abundance: medium-sized
j_gene: TRBJ2-3
CDR3nt: TGTGCCAGCAGCATCTTGATCGGCACAGATACGCAGTATTTT
CDR3aa: CASSILIGTDTQYF

d_gene: -
v_gene: TRBV6-1
abundance: -
j_gene: TRBJ1-2
CDR3nt: TGTGCCAGCAGTGAAGTAGGGGGAAGGGAGTATGGCTACACCTTC
CDR3aa: CASSEVGGREYGYTF

d_gene: -
v_gene: TRBV10-3
abundance: -
j_gene: TRBJ2-3
CDR3nt: TGTGCCATCAGTGAGTCGCGGACTCAGGCTTCTGATACGCAGTATTTT
CDR3aa: CAISESRTQASDTQYF

d_gene: -
v_gene: TRBV10-3
abundance: few
j_gene: TRBJ2-2
CDR3nt: TGTGCCATCAGCAATTCCGAAAACACCGGGGAGCTGTTTTTT
CDR3aa: CAISNSENTGELFF

d_gene: -
v_gene: TRBV4-1
abundance: once
j_gene: TRBJ2-7
CDR3nt: TGCGCCAGCAGCCCGCAGGGCTACGAGCAGTACTTC
CDR3aa: CASSPQGYEQYF

d_gene: TRBD2
v_gene: TRBV4-2
abundance: -
j_gene: TRBJ2-5
CDR3nt: TGTGCCAGCAGCCAAGAAGCTAGCGGGAGGGCGGAGACCCAGTACTTC
CDR3aa: CASSQEASGRAETQYF

d_gene: TRBD2
v_gene: TRBV10-2
abundance: -
j_gene: TRBJ2-1
CDR3nt: TGCGCCAGCAAAGAGACTAGCGGGAGACATGAGCAGTTCTTC
CDR3aa: CASKETSGRHEQFF

d_gene: TRBD1
v_gene: TRBV30
abundance: few
j_gene: TRBJ1-3
CDR3nt: TGTGCCTGGAGTGTTGACAGGGGAGGTGGAAACACCATATATTTT
CDR3aa: CAWSVDRGGGNTIYF

d_gene: -
v_gene: TRBV6-1
abundance: -
j_gene: TRBJ2-7
CDR3nt: TGTGCCAGCAGGAACTACGAGCAGTACTTC
CDR3aa: CASRNYEQYF

d_gene: TRBD1
v_gene: TRBV6-5
abundance: -
j_gene: TRBJ1-2
CDR3nt: TGTGCCAGCAGTTACTCAATCTCCGGGACAGATTATGGCTACACCTTC
CDR3aa: CASSYSISGTDYGYTF

d_gene: -
v_gene: TRBV11-2
abundance: once
j_gene: TRBJ1-4
CDR3nt: TGTGCCAGCAGCGGCCCCCGGCGGGGAAAAGATGAAAAACTGTTTTTT
CDR3aa: CASSGPRRGKDEKLFF

d_gene: -
v_gene: TRBV7-9
abundance: -
j_gene: TRBJ2-7
CDR3nt: TGTGCCAGCAGCTTCCAGGACGGGGCCTACGAGCAGTACTTC
CDR3aa: CASSFQDGAYEQYF

d_gene: -
v_gene: TRBV2
abundance: -
j_gene: TRBJ2-3
CDR3nt: TGTGCCAGCAGCGATACAGGAGAGCCGCAGTATTTT
CDR3aa: CASSDTGEPQYF

d_gene: -
v_gene: TRBV4-1
abundance: -
j_gene: TRBJ2-1
CDR3nt: TGCGCCAGCAGCCAAGAGGACGGGAGTGTGCAGTTCTTC
CDR3aa: CASSQEDGSVQFF

d_gene: -
v_gene: TRBV5-4
abundance: few
j_gene: TRBJ2-2
CDR3nt: TGTGCCAGCAGCTTGGATAGAGCGACGGGCGGGGAGCTGTTTTTT
CDR3aa: CASSLDRATGGELFF

d_gene: TRBD2
v_gene: TRBV19
abundance: -
j_gene: TRBJ2-3
CDR3nt: TGTGCCAGTAGTATTAATTGGGTAGCGGGAGATAGCACAGATACGCAGTATTTT
CDR3aa: CASSINWVAGDSTDTQYF

d_gene: -
v_gene: TRBV2
abundance: -
j_gene: TRBJ2-2
CDR3nt: TGTGCCAGCAGTGACACGGGGACCGGGGAGCTGTTTTTT
CDR3aa: CASSDTGTGELFF

d_gene: -
v_gene: TRBV29-1
abundance: -
j_gene: TRBJ2-5
CDR3nt: TGCAGCGTTGATACTCTAGAGACCCAGTACTTC
CDR3aa: CSVDTLETQYF

d_gene: TRBD1
v_gene: TRBV29-1
abundance: -
j_gene: TRBJ2-7
CDR3nt: TGCAGCGTTGTTCGGACAGGGGGCCCCTACGAGCAGTACTTC
CDR3aa: CSVVRTGGPYEQYF

d_gene: -
v_gene: TRBV9
abundance: once
j_gene: TRBJ1-1
CDR3nt: TGTGCCAGCAGCGTAGGACAAGTGAACACTGAAGCTTTCTTT
CDR3aa: CASSVGQVNTEAFF

d_gene: TRBD1
v_gene: TRBV27
abundance: -
j_gene: TRBJ2-2
CDR3nt: TGTGCCAGCCGATCTCTACAGGGGTCGGAGAGGAACACCGGGGAGCTGTTTTTT
CDR3aa: CASRSLQGSERNTGELFF

d_gene: TRBD2
v_gene: TRBV11-2
abundance: once
j_gene: TRBJ2-1
CDR3nt: TGTGCCAGCAGCCTAGCGGGAGGGTCCTACAATGAGCAGTTCTTC
CDR3aa: CASSLAGGSYNEQFF

d_gene: -
v_gene: TRBV19
abundance: -
j_gene: TRBJ2-1
CDR3nt: TGTGCCAGTAGTATAGACCAACAAGGGCAGTTCTTC
CDR3aa: CASSIDQQGQFF

d_gene: TRBD1
v_gene: TRBV2
abundance: once
j_gene: TRBJ1-5
CDR3nt: TGTGCCAGCAGCGGGGACAGCAGCAATCAGCCCCAGCATTTT
CDR3aa: CASSGDSSNQPQHF

d_gene: -
v_gene: TRBV4-2
abundance: -
j_gene: TRBJ2-1
CDR3nt: TGTGCCAGCAGCCAAGATCCCAGCGGACGATACAATGAGCAGTTCTTC
CDR3aa: CASSQDPSGRYNEQFF

d_gene: -
v_gene: TRBV6-1
abundance: -
j_gene: TRBJ2-2
CDR3nt: TGTGCCAGCAATAGACTAGAGGGCACCGGGGAGCTGTTTTTT
CDR3aa: CASNRLEGTGELFF

d_gene: -
v_gene: TRBV5-1
abundance: -
j_gene: TRBJ2-2
CDR3nt: TGCGCCAGCGCCCCAGGATTTTTGAACACCGGGGAGCTGTTTTTT
CDR3aa: CASAPGFLNTGELFF